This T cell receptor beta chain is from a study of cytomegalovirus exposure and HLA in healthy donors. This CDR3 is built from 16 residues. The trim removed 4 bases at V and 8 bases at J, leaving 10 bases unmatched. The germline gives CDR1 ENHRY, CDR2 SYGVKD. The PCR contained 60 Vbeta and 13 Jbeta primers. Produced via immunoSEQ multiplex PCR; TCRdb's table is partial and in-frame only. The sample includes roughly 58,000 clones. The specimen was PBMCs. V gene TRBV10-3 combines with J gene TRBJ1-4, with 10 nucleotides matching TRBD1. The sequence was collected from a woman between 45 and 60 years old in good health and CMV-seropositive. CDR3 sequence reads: CAISARQGAGEEKLFF. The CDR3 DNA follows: TGTGCCATCAGTGCCCGACAGGGGGCGGGGGAGGAAAAACTGTTTTTT.